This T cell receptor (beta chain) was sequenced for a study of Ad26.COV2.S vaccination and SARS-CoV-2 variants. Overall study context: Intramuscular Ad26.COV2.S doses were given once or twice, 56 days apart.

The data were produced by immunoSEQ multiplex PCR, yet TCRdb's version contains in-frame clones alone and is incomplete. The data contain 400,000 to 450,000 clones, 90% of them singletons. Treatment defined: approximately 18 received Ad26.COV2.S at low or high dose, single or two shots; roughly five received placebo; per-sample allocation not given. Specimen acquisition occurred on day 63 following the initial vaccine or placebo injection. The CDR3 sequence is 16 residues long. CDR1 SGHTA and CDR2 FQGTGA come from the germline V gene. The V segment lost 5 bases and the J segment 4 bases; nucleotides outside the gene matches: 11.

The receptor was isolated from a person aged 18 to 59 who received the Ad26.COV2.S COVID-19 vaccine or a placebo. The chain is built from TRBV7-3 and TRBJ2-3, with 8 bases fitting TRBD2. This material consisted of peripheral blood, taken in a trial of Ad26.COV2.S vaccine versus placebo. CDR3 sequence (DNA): TGTGCCAGCAGCCCCGGGAGGGGGGGTCGGGCAGATACGCAGTATTTT. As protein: CASSPGRGGRADTQYF.